The clone carrying this TCR beta chain was found many times. V was clipped by 11 bases and J by 0 bases; unmatched bases: 4. Germline V lookup: CDR1 ENHRY, CDR2 SYGVKD. This CDR3 has 13 amino acids. Each CDR3 protein is one row after TCRdb ran MiXCR on the RT-PCR reads. The sample contains fewer than 800,000 distinct CDR3 sequences, 14% of which appear only once. The sequenced sample consisted of memory CD4+ T cells from blood. The origin of this receptor is a female donor in good health, serving as a healthy control. This chain joins TRBV10-3 and TRBJ1-5; 7 nucleotides match TRBD1. The CDR3 loop is CASRDSSNQPQHF. DNA of the CDR3: TGTGCCTCCCGGGACAGTAGCAATCAGCCCCAGCATTTT.